The 21 T cell receptor beta chains reported below all come from one sample, sequenced in a study of T cell changes during pregnancy in multiple sclerosis. Clones were sequenced by immunoSEQ multiplex PCR, and TCRdb holds only the in-frame ones, with some missing. The sample holds 75,000 to 80,000 clones, just over 90% seen once. Source: peripheral blood, taken after pregnancy. Receptors were obtained from a female donor in good health, enrolled as a control in a pregnancy study.

The chain has TRBV18 and TRBJ1-1, with D unresolved. The CDR3 extends over 14 amino acids. V was pared by 1 base and J by 3 bases, with 9 bases between. Germline values: CDR1 KGHSH, CDR2 LQKENI. CDR3 region: CASSPQVGDTEAFF. DNA for the CDR3: TGTGCCAGCTCACCACAGGTGGGAGACACTGAAGCTTTCTTT.

The V gene is TRBV7-8, the J gene TRBJ2-3; the match to TRBD1 covers 7 bases. The J segment lost 4 bases and the V segment lost 4 bases, leaving 8 bases of the junction unmatched. Germline V gene sequence: CDR1 SGHVS, CDR2 FQNEAQ. The CDR3 is made up of 15 amino acids. In nucleotides, the CDR3 is TGTGCCAGCAGCTCCGGGACAGAATCGTCAGATACGCAGTATTTT. It specifies CASSSGTESSDTQYF.

This sequence joins TRBV19 and TRBJ2-3, with D maybe TRBD2 (6 bases). The V end lost 2 bases, the J end lost 2 bases, and 8 bases lay between the germline ends. CDR3 size: 14 residues. Germline-derived CDR1 and CDR2 are LNHDA and SQIVND (reference sequence). This CDR3 is CASSILAHTDTQYF. CDR3 nucleotides: TGTGCCAGTAGTATACTAGCGCACACAGATACGCAGTATTTT.

V is TRBV30 and J is TRBJ2-7; TRBD2 aligns across 13 bases. The CDR3 has 15 residues. The V gene's germline CDR1 is GTSNPN and CDR2 SVGIG (reference sequence). The V segment lost 3 bases and the J segment 2 bases; nucleotides outside the gene matches: 4. The chain's CDR3 is CAWSPGLAGPYEQYF. CDR3 nucleotide sequence: TGTGCCTGGAGCCCGGGACTAGCGGGGCCCTACGAGCAGTACTTC.

This chain joins TRBV5-1 and TRBJ2-1; 7 bases are a match to TRBD1. The CDR3 is 15 residues long. J gave up 5 bases and V 1 base, and 6 bases lay outside the gene matches. CDR1 is SGHRS, CDR2 YFSETQ, per germline. The CDR3 protein is CASSLMDRTNNEQFF. The CDR3 nucleotides read TGCGCCAGCAGCTTGATGGACAGGACCAACAATGAGCAGTTCTTC.

The chain couples TRBV5-1 to TRBJ1-4, with 7 bases aligning to TRBD1. With 3 bases clipped from V and 8 bases from J, the junction kept 7 bases outside the gene matches. Germline CDR1 and CDR2: SGHRS and YFSETQ. The CDR3 extends over 14 amino acids. Written as DNA, the CDR3 is TGCGCCAGCAGCTGGGGACAGACGTCGGAAAAACTGTTTTTT. Translating it yields CASSWGQTSEKLFF.

This chain joins TRBV6-5 and TRBJ2-7; D is possibly TRBD2 (6 bases). In germline, CDR1 is MNHEY, CDR2 SVGAGI. CDR3 length equals 14 residues. The V end lost 6 bases, the J end lost 1 base, and 13 bases lay between the germline ends. The CDR3 sequence: CASSLSGSSYEQYF. The CDR3 DNA is TGTGCCAGCAGCCTTAGCGGCTCATCCTACGAGCAGTACTTC.

The chain carries TRBV27 and TRBJ1-1; a weak D match, TRBD1 (6 bases). Per the germline V gene, CDR1 is MNHEY and CDR2 is SMNVEV (reference sequence). The CDR3 extends over 17 amino acids. The V and J ends lost 6 bases and 2 bases respectively, with 22 bases between them. CDR3 bases: TGTGCCAGCAGCATGCTCAATCCGACAGGTCCAAACACTGAAGCTTTCTTT. The encoded protein is CASSMLNPTGPNTEAFF.

The rearrangement links TRBV14 to TRBJ2-5, with D perhaps TRBD2 (5 bases). Germline V CDR1 and CDR2: SGHDN, FVKESK. Trimming left V 2 bases short and J 5 bases short, with 6 bases between. The CDR3 consists of 12 residues. Here the CDR3 reads CASSQREETQYF. DNA for the CDR3: TGTGCCAGCAGCCAAAGGGAGGAGACCCAGTACTTC.

The DNA for the CDR3 is TGTGCCAGCAGTTTTGGGCTTGGGACAGCTAACTATGGCTACACCTTC. Its protein is CASSFGLGTANYGYTF. This chain uses TRBV6-5 with TRBJ1-2, with TRBD1 identical over 7 bases. The V gene end was trimmed by 4 bases and the J gene end by 0 bases; junction bases not matched to a gene: 8. Per germline, CDR1 MNHEY and CDR2 SVGAGI. CDR3 length: 16 residues.

J is TRBJ2-7 and V is TRBV30; the match to TRBD1 covers 7 bases. This CDR3 comprises 12 residues. The trim removed 4 bases at V and 4 bases at J, leaving 4 bases unmatched. Germline lookup yields CDR1 GTSNPN and CDR2 SVGIG (reference sequence). The CDR3 DNA sequence: TGTGCCTGGAACAGGGGAAAGTACGAGCAGTACTTC. It codes for CAWNRGKYEQYF.

V usage is TRBV2 and J usage is TRBJ1-5; D gene uncertain. Germline-derived CDR1 and CDR2 are SNHLY and FYNNEI. The V and J ends lost 5 bases and 0 bases respectively, with 5 bases between them. This CDR3 region has 13 residues. The CDR3 spells CASSLYSNQPQHF. The CDR3, as DNA: TGTGCCAGCAGTTTATATAGCAATCAGCCCCAGCATTTT.

V usage is TRBV6-1 and J usage is TRBJ2-2, with D possibly TRBD1 on 5 matching bases. Trimming removed 3 bases from V and 11 bases from J, with 13 bases in between. The CDR3 runs to 13 residues. The V gene's germline CDR1 is MNHNS and CDR2 SASEGT. The CDR3 sequence: CASSDPQEIELFF. The CDR3 bases are TGTGCCAGCAGTGACCCACAGGAGATTGAGCTGTTTTTT.

The chain couples TRBV28 to TRBJ2-3, with 9 positions matching TRBD1. The V gene end was trimmed by 4 bases and the J gene end by 2 bases; junction bases not matched to a gene: 7. This CDR3 region has 16 residues. From germline, CDR1 is MDHEN and CDR2 SYDVKM. The CDR3: CASSSSGQGLTDTQYF. CDR3 nucleotide sequence: TGTGCCAGCAGTTCATCCGGACAGGGGCTCACAGATACGCAGTATTTT.

This chain connects TRBV5-1 to TRBJ1-3; D uncertain. Germline V gene data show CDR1 as SGHRS and CDR2 as YFSETQ. Trimming removed 0 bases from V and 1 base from J, with 11 bases in between. CDR3 length equals 16 residues. The CDR3 sequence: CASSLGRVMSGNTIYF. The DNA for the CDR3 is TGCGCCAGCAGCTTGGGGAGGGTCATGTCTGGAAACACCATATATTTT.

This chain connects TRBV5-1 to TRBJ1-4, with TRBD1 matching 10 bases. The trim removed 4 bases at V and 5 bases at J, leaving 5 bases unmatched. Germline CDR1 SGHRS, CDR2 YFSETQ. This CDR3 has 15 residues. The CDR3 loop reads CASSAGDRGNEKLFF. In DNA form, the CDR3 reads TGCGCCAGCAGCGCGGGGGACAGGGGCAATGAAAAACTGTTTTTT.

The V gene is TRBV15, the J gene TRBJ2-1; 9 bases align to TRBD2. V shed 1 base, J shed 4 bases, and the junction held 8 bases outside the gene matches. The germline V gene encodes CDR1 LNHNV and CDR2 YYDKDF (reference sequence). The CDR3 extends over 17 amino acids. The CDR3 loop reads CATSRVGLAGIYNEQFF. The CDR3 DNA reads as TGTGCCACCAGCAGAGTGGGGCTAGCGGGGATTTACAATGAGCAGTTCTTC.

This chain uses TRBV6-1 with TRBJ1-5; TRBD1 agrees at 9 bases. The junction had 4 bases not matched to a gene; V was cut back by 3 bases and J by 4 bases. The germline CDR1 and CDR2 sequences are MNHNS and SASEGT. The CDR3 contains 15 residues. In nucleotides, the CDR3 is TGTGCCAGCAGTGACGGGACAGGGCGAAATCAGCCCCAGCATTTT. As protein: CASSDGTGRNQPQHF.

The rearrangement joins TRBV5-1 to TRBJ2-1; 9 nucleotides align to TRBD1. The V and J ends lost 7 bases and 7 bases, in that order; junction bases with no gene match: 12. Germline CDR1 is SGHRS and CDR2 is YFSETQ. The CDR3 contains 15 residues. CDR3 protein: CASQDGTGPMNEQFF. The CDR3 DNA follows: TGCGCCAGCCAGGACGGGACAGGGCCGATGAATGAGCAGTTCTTC.

V usage is TRBV5-1 and J usage is TRBJ2-3, with D unresolved. The ends were cut back, 4 bases at V and 6 bases at J, with 15 bases in the middle. The germline gives CDR1 SGHRS, CDR2 YFSETQ. This CDR3 has 14 residues. The CDR3: CASSTGGSPDTQYF. The CDR3 DNA reads as TGCGCCAGCAGCACGGGTGGTTCCCCCGATACGCAGTATTTT.

The V and J genes are TRBV27 and TRBJ2-1; possible D gene TRBD2, 6 bases. The CDR3 contains 14 residues. V was cut by 0 bases and J by 4 bases, with 7 bases left in between. CDR1 is MNHEY, CDR2 SMNVEV, per germline (reference sequence). CDR3 protein: CASSLSGGYNEQFF. The CDR3 DNA follows: TGTGCCAGCAGTTTATCCGGGGGTTACAATGAGCAGTTCTTC.